The 15 T cell receptor beta chains below all came from one sample that was sequenced in a study of CD8 T cells in ankylosing spondylitis. TCRdb recomputed calls from the 5' RACE reads with MiXCR, one row per CDR3 protein. This sample has about 130,000 distinct CDR3 sequences, with about an eighth found just once. What was sequenced was blood, either unsorted or a sorted T cell fraction (not recorded which). These receptors were collected from a female donor with ankylosing spondylitis or in good health (not recorded which).

This clonotype was seen ten or more times. The V call is TRBV11-2, the J call TRBJ2-1; 14 nucleotides match TRBD2. The CDR3 is 17 residues long. V gave up 1 base and J gave up 7 bases; unmatched junction bases: 6. CDR1 is SGHAT and CDR2 is FQNNGV in the germline V gene. CDR3 DNA sequence: TGTGCCAGCAGCTTAGTGGGACTAGCGGGAGCTGGTAATGAGCAGTTCTTC. Translating gives CASSLVGLAGAGNEQFF.

This clonotype has at least ten counts. The V gene is TRBV29-1, the J gene TRBJ2-7, with TRBD1 identical over 7 bases. From germline, CDR1 is SQVTM and CDR2 ANQGSEA. There are 14 residues in the CDR3. V gave up 5 bases and J gave up 1 base; unmatched junction bases: 8. The CDR3 coding sequence is TGCAGCGTTAACCACTGGGGACAGTCCTACGAGCAGTACTTC. It translates to CSVNHWGQSYEQYF.

This clonotype was counted only a few times. This clone may be a read error of a much larger clone one base away. The chain couples TRBV14 to TRBJ1-2; D remains unclear. The CDR3 extends over 13 amino acids. Germline CDR1 is SGHDN and CDR2 is FVKESK. The CDR3, as DNA: TGTGCCAGCAGCCAACAGTCTAACTATGGCTACCCCTTC. Protein sequence: CASSQQSNYGYPF.

This chain links TRBV7-8 with TRBJ2-3; 9 nucleotides agree with TRBD1. V trimming: 2 bases; J trimming: 6 bases; junction bases outside the gene matches: 6. The CDR3 runs 15 residues. The germline gives CDR1 SGHVS, CDR2 FQNEAQ. The CDR3, as DNA: TGTGCCAGCAGCTTACGGGACAGGGCCCCCGATACGCAGTATTTT. The encoded protein is CASSLRDRAPDTQYF.

This clonotype has a count of ten or more. This sequence joins TRBV7-3 and TRBJ1-1, with D tentatively TRBD1 (5 bases). Trimming removed 0 bases from V and 1 base from J, with 12 bases in between. Germline loops: CDR1 SGHTA, CDR2 FQGTGA. This CDR3 comprises 16 residues. The CDR3 coding sequence is TGTGCCAGCAGCTTAACGCCAGGGCTGGGGAACACTGAAGCTTTCTTT. Protein sequence: CASSLTPGLGNTEAFF. The variable domain in full, completed from reference TRBV7-3 and TRBJ1-1, reads GAGVSQTPSNKVTEKGKYVELRCDPISGHTALYWYRQSLGQGPEFLIYFQGTGAADDSGLPNDRFFAVRPEGSVSTLKIQRTERGDSAVYLCASSLTPGLGNTEAFFGQGTRLTVV.

The gene calls are TRBV3-1 and TRBJ1-1; 7 bases match TRBD1. CDR3 size: 15 residues. V trimming: 4 bases; J trimming: 1 base; junction bases outside the gene matches: 6. The germline CDR1 and CDR2 sequences are LGHDT and YNNKEL (reference sequence). The CDR3 bases are TGTGCCAGCAGCCTCGGCAGGGGGAGGAACACTGAAGCTTTCTTT. Translation gives CASSLGRGRNTEAFF.

The rearrangement joins TRBV5-1 to TRBJ1-1; weak D call: TRBD1 (5 bases). Trimming took 7 bases from V and 0 from J, leaving 13 bases between them. CDR1 and CDR2 (germline): SGHRS, YFSETQ. This CDR3 region has 14 residues. CDR3 in DNA: TGCGCCAGCCGAGGGACGGGGATGAACACTGAAGCTTTCTTT. It specifies CASRGTGMNTEAFF.

The chain couples TRBV29-1 to TRBJ2-1; D is possibly TRBD1 (5 bases). Germline-derived CDR1 and CDR2 are SQVTM and ANQGSEA. Trimming took off 3 bases at V and 6 bases at J, with 12 bases between the two ends. The CDR3 extends over 13 amino acids. Written as DNA, the CDR3 is TGCAGCGTTGAGAACGTCCAGGGCAATGAGCAGTTCTTC. Its translation: CSVENVQGNEQFF.

In this sample, this clonotype turned up a few times. The chain carries TRBV11-3 and TRBJ1-1; D not resolved. Per the germline V gene, CDR1 is SGHNT and CDR2 is YENEEA. This CDR3 has 13 amino acids. The ends were cut back, 3 bases at V and 1 base at J, with 6 bases in the middle. CDR3 protein: CASSFGPNTEAFF. DNA of the CDR3: TGTGCCAGCAGCTTCGGCCCGAACACTGAAGCTTTCTTT.

This clonotype was detected a few times. The V gene is TRBV7-8, the J gene TRBJ2-1, with D tentatively TRBD2 (6 bases). The V end was cut by 1 base, the J end by 6 bases, with 7 bases between. The CDR3 has 13 amino acids. The germline V gene encodes CDR1 SGHVS and CDR2 FQNEAQ. CDR3 in amino acids: CASSLGGVNEQFF. The CDR3, as DNA: TGTGCCAGCAGCTTAGGCGGGGTCAATGAGCAGTTCTTC.

The sample holds many counts of this clonotype. This chain uses TRBV21-1 with TRBJ2-3; TRBD2 reflects the table's D call only, with no check against the DNA. TRBV21-1 is recorded as a pseudogene. The CDR3 extends over 20 amino acids. CDR3 coding DNA: TGTGCCAGCAGCAAGACCGGGCTAGCGGGAGGGTCGCAAAGCACAGATACGCAGTATTTT. Encoded protein: CASSKTGLAGGSQSTDTQYF.

V gene TRBV27 combines with J gene TRBJ1-2, with 9 bases lining up with TRBD1. The CDR3 runs to 15 residues. Per the germline V gene, CDR1 is MNHEY and CDR2 is SMNVEV (reference sequence). Germline trimming cut 5 bases from V and 4 bases from J; bases unmatched to any gene: 8. CDR3 sequence reads: CASSVGTGRPYGYTF. CDR3 DNA: TGTGCCAGCAGTGTCGGGACAGGGAGACCCTATGGCTACACCTTC.

At least ten counts were recorded for this clonotype. V usage is TRBV12-3 or TRBV12-4 and J usage is TRBJ1-5; tentatively, D is TRBD1 (5 bases). The CDR3 contains 14 residues. Trimming removed 1 base at V and 6 bases at J, with 10 bases between. The CDR3 DNA reads as TGTGCCAGCAGTTTAGACCAGGGTTTTCAGCCCCAGCATTTT. Translated: CASSLDQGFQPQHF.

The table lists this clonotype with many counts. The V call is TRBV5-1, the J call TRBJ2-7; D gene unclear. This CDR3 region has 14 residues. The germline V gene encodes CDR1 SGHRS and CDR2 YFSETQ. Trimming removed 4 bases from V and 6 bases from J, with 17 bases in between. The chain's CDR3 is CASSQSQARTEQYF. The DNA of the CDR3 is TGCGCCAGCAGCCAATCCCAGGCGAGGACCGAGCAGTACTTC.

In its sample, this clonotype was seen many times. The chain has TRBV29-1 and TRBJ1-1; no clear D. The CDR3 loop spans 13 amino acids. The germline V gene has CDR1 SQVTM and CDR2 ANQGSEA. With 3 bases removed from V and 1 base from J, the gap between germline ends came to 9 bases. Here the CDR3 reads CSVDADGNTEAFF. The CDR3 DNA reads as TGCAGCGTTGACGCGGACGGGAACACTGAAGCTTTCTTT.